These T cell receptor beta chains were read from a single sample in a study of blood T cell repertoires in COVID-19. Some clones are missing from TCRdb's copy, which holds only in-frame ones; the method was immunoSEQ multiplex PCR. The sample includes nearly 350,000 clones, about 93% seen only once; the top ten take roughly 3.5%. Sample: peripheral blood. The receptors here all came from a woman between 18 and 29 years old who had recovered from COVID-19. The CDR3 runs from the conserved cysteine through the conserved F or W. The D gene is left open where the match is weak. Size is omitted from some rows. Given values are once, few, many or a class for expanded clones.

clone_size	cdr3_length	d_call	v_call	j_call	cdr3_nt	cdr3_aa
once	21	TRBD2	TRBV6-2/TRBV6-3	TRBJ2-3	TGTGTCAGCAGTTACCCGCGGCGGGGGACTAGCGGGGCAACTAGCACAGATACGCAGTATTTT	CVSSYPRRGTSGATSTDTQYF
.	16	TRBD1	TRBV7-8	TRBJ1-1	TGTGCCAGCAGCTATAACCGACAGGGGTTGAGGGCTGAAGCTTTCTTT	CASSYNRQGLRAEAFF
.	15	.	TRBV6-2/TRBV6-3	TRBJ2-5	TGTGCCAGCAGTTACTCGTTCCTAGCAGAAGAGACCCAGTACTTC	CASSYSFLAEETQYF
.	15	.	TRBV11-3	TRBJ2-5	TGTGCCAGCAGCTTAGGATCCGGGAGCCAAGAGACCCAGTACTTC	CASSLGSGSQETQYF
.	15	TRBD1	TRBV11-3	TRBJ1-4	TGTGCCAGCAGCTTATCTGGGACAGCTAATGAAAAACTGTTTTTT	CASSLSGTANEKLFF
.	14	TRBD2	TRBV7-8	TRBJ2-1	TGTGCCAGCAGCTTGCCGGGACTAGCTCCTGAGCAGTTCTTC	CASSLPGLAPEQFF
.	19	TRBD2	TRBV7-9	TRBJ2-1	TGTGCCAGCAGCTATGGGACTAGCGGGAGGTCGAGCTCCTACAATGAGCAGTTCTTC	CASSYGTSGRSSSYNEQFF
.	15	TRBD1	TRBV10-3	TRBJ1-6	TGTGCCATCAGCGGACAGGGGGATGTAAGTTCACCCCTCCACTTT	CAISGQGDVSSPLHF
.	14	.	TRBV7-2	TRBJ2-1	TGTGCCAGCAACCTCGGAGGGCCGGTCGATGAGCAGTTCTTC	CASNLGGPVDEQFF
.	16	TRBD1	TRBV4-3	TRBJ2-1	TGCGCCAGCAGCCAAGAAGTGGACAGGGCGTGGGATGAGCAGTTCTTC	CASSQEVDRAWDEQFF
.	15	TRBD1	TRBV7-9	TRBJ2-5	TGTGCCAGCAGGGCTAACCGGGACAGCCAAGAGACCCAGTACTTC	CASRANRDSQETQYF
.	15	TRBD1	TRBV5-5	TRBJ1-6	TGTGCCAGCAGCGGCCAGGGACAGGGGACTTCACCCCTCCACTTT	CASSGQGQGTSPLHF
.	14	.	TRBV20-1	TRBJ2-3	TGCAGTGCTAGTGGCAGGGGTTTCCCAGATACGCAGTATTTT	CSASGRGFPDTQYF
.	13	.	TRBV29-1	TRBJ2-1	TGCAGCGTAAGTACGAGCTCCTACAATGAGCAGTTCTTC	CSVSTSSYNEQFF
.	13	TRBD1	TRBV7-8	TRBJ1-1	TGTGCCAGCAGCGCCGACAGGGCCACTGAAGCTTTCTTT	CASSADRATEAFF
.	19	TRBD1	TRBV3-1/TRBV3-2	TRBJ1-5	TGTGCCAGCAGCCGCCTGTCCGGGACAGGGTTCCAGAGCAATCAGCCCCAGCATTTT	CASSRLSGTGFQSNQPQHF
.	16	TRBD2	TRBV7-2	TRBJ2-3	TGTGCCAGCAGCCCTAAAAAAGCGGGACCCACAGATACGCAGTATTTT	CASSPKKAGPTDTQYF
.	16	TRBD1	TRBV6-6	TRBJ2-3	TGTGCCAGCAGCTCAGGACAGGGGGCCTTCACAGATACGCAGTATTTT	CASSSGQGAFTDTQYF
.	17	.	TRBV15	TRBJ1-3	TGTGCCACCAGCAGAACGCAGACCTTCGGGTCTGGAAACACCATATATTTT	CATSRTQTFGSGNTIYF
.	12	.	TRBV4-3	TRBJ2-1	TGCGCCAGCAGCCAAACAAGTGGTGAGCAGTTCTTC	CASSQTSGEQFF
.	14	.	TRBV27	TRBJ2-1	TGTGCCAGCAGTTCGGACAGTCCCTACAATGAGCAGTTCTTC	CASSSDSPYNEQFF
.	14	.	TRBV30	TRBJ1-1	TGTGCCTGGAGTATCGGAGGGATGATCACTGAAGCTTTCTTT	CAWSIGGMITEAFF
.	14	TRBD1	TRBV11-3	TRBJ2-2	TGTGCCAGTCGGACAGGGACGAACACCGGGGAGCTGTTTTTT	CASRTGTNTGELFF
.	14	.	TRBV6-4	TRBJ2-2	TGTGCCAGCAGTGCTCTAGCGAGCACCGGGGAGCTGTTTTTT	CASSALASTGELFF
.	14	.	TRBV7-9	TRBJ2-3	TGTGCCAGCAGCTTAGACGCCTACACAGATACGCAGTATTTT	CASSLDAYTDTQYF
once	12	.	TRBV6-6	TRBJ1-1	TGTGCCAGCAGTTACTCAGACAGGAAAGCTTTCTTT	CASSYSDRKAFF
once	16	.	TRBV19	TRBJ2-6	TGTGCCAGTAGTCCGCCCCCGAGTTCTGGGGCCAACGTCCTGACTTTC	CASSPPPSSGANVLTF
.	16	TRBD2	TRBV6-2/TRBV6-3	TRBJ2-1	TGTGCCAGCAGTTCCTTCCGGACTAGCGGGAGCGTAGAGCAGTTCTTC	CASSSFRTSGSVEQFF
.	15	TRBD1	TRBV11-3	TRBJ1-3	TGTGCCAGCAGCCCCGCAGGGGGTTTTAGGAACACCATATATTTT	CASSPAGGFRNTIYF
.	15	TRBD1	TRBV9	TRBJ2-3	TGTGCCAGCAGCGCCGGACAGGGAACCTTGTATACGCAGTATTTT	CASSAGQGTLYTQYF
.	21	.	TRBV21-1	TRBJ1-5	TGTGCCAGCAGCAAAGGGACAGGGAGTACACATACTCCTATAAGCAATCAGCCCCAGCATTTT	CASSKGTGSTHTPISNQPQHF
.	16	TRBD1	TRBV10-3	TRBJ1-5	TGTGCCATCAGTGAGCAAGGGGGCGTGAGCAATCAGCCCCAGCATTTT	CAISEQGGVSNQPQHF
.	15	TRBD1	TRBV5-6	TRBJ1-1	TGTGCCAGCAGCCGGGTGGACAGGCAGAACACTGAAGCTTTCTTT	CASSRVDRQNTEAFF
once	14	.	TRBV6-1	TRBJ2-3	TGTGCCAGCAGTGAGGGCGGGACCCGAAATACGCAGTATTTT	CASSEGGTRNTQYF
.	20	TRBD1	TRBV7-8	TRBJ1-5	TGTGCCAGCAGCCAAAACCCCCCTGGACAGGGGCGATGGAGCAATCAGCCCCAGCATTTT	CASSQNPPGQGRWSNQPQHF
.	16	.	TRBV4-3	TRBJ1-3	TGCGCCAGCAGCCAAGAAGGTCGGGCCGGGGGGGACACCATATATTTT	CASSQEGRAGGDTIYF
.	12	.	TRBV10-3	TRBJ2-3	TGTGCCATCAGGAGACTTGGAGATACGCAGTATTTT	CAIRRLGDTQYF
.	19	TRBD2	TRBV5-1	TRBJ2-5	TGCGCCAGCAGCTTGAGGTTTGGACTAGCGGGAGGGCGGCAAGAGACCCAGTACTTC	CASSLRFGLAGGRQETQYF
.	15	TRBD1	TRBV19	TRBJ1-5	TGTGCCAGTAGTCCTTGGACAGGGGTCAATCAGCCCCAGCATTTT	CASSPWTGVNQPQHF
.	13	TRBD2	TRBV19	TRBJ2-1	TGTGCCAGTAGACTACCGGGACTAGCGGAGCAGTTCTTC	CASRLPGLAEQFF
.	15	TRBD1	TRBV18	TRBJ1-6	TGTGCCAGCTCATCGAGGGACAGGGATAATTCACCCCTCCACTTT	CASSSRDRDNSPLHF
.	14	.	TRBV4-1	TRBJ1-3	TGCGCCAGCAGCCAAGTCGAGAAGGGAAACACCATATATTTT	CASSQVEKGNTIYF
.	11	.	TRBV30	TRBJ1-1	TGTGCCTGGAGTCCCATCCCCCGGGCTTTCTTT	CAWSPIPRAFF
.	13	.	TRBV2	TRBJ1-1	TGTGCCAGCAGCGAACCGACAGGATCGGTAGCTTTCTTT	CASSEPTGSVAFF
once	14	.	TRBV7-8	TRBJ2-1	TGTGCCAGCCAGAGTAGGCTAGGTAACAATGAGCAGTTCTTC	CASQSRLGNNEQFF
.	15	TRBD2	TRBV4-3	TRBJ2-2	TGCGCCAGCAGCCAAGGGACTAGAGTACCCGGGGAGCTGTTTTTT	CASSQGTRVPGELFF